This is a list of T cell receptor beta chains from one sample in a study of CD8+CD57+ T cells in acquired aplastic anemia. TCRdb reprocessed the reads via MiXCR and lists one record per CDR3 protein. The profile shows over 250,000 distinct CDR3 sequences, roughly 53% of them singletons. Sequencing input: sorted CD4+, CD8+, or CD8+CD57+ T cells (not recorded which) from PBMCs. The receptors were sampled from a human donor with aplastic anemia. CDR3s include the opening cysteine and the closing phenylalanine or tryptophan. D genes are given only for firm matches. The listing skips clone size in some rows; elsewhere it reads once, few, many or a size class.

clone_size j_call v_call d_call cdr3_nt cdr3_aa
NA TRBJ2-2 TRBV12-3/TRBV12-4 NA TGTGCCAGCAGAACGGGACTCTACACCGGGGAGCTGTTTTTT CASRTGLYTGELFF
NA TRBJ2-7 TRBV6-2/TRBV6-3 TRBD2 TGTGCCAGCAACCCCCTTGCTAGCGGGAATAGATACGAGCAGTACTTC CASNPLASGNRYEQYF
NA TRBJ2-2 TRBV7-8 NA TGTGCCAGCAGCTTCGGACGAAAGAACACCGGGGAGCTGTTTTTT CASSFGRKNTGELFF
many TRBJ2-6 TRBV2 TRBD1 TGTGCCACCCGGGGCAGGGGGTTTTCCGGGGCCAACGTCCTGACTTTC CATRGRGFSGANVLTF
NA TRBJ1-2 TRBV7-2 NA TGTGCCAGCAGCTTTGACCGCGGAGGGGGCTATGGCTACACCTTC CASSFDRGGGYGYTF
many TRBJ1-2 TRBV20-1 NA TGCAGTGCTAGAGAGGCGACCGCTATTTCGGAAGGCTACACCTTC CSAREATAISEGYTF
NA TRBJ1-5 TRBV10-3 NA TGTGCCATCAGTGAGGTGGGTAGCAATCAGCCCCAGCATTTT CAISEVGSNQPQHF
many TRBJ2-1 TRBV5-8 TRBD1 TGTGCCAGCAGCCCCGGGACAGGGGGATACAATGAGCAGTTCTTC CASSPGTGGYNEQFF
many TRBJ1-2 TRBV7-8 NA TGTGCCAGCAGCTCGCCCGCGGGGAGGGATGGCTACACCTTC CASSSPAGRDGYTF
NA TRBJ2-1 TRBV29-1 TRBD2 TGCAGCGTTGCAGCGGGGCGCAATGAGCAGTTCTTC CSVAAGRNEQFF
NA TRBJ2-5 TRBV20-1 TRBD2 TGCAGTGCTAGAGTTGGGGGAGCGGGGGGGCTGGAGACCCAGTACTTC CSARVGGAGGLETQYF
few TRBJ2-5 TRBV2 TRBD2 TGTGCCAGCAGTGAACTACGGGCGGGGGGGGAGACCCAGTACTTC CASSELRAGGETQYF
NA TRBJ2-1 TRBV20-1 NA TGCAGTGCTTGGACAGTCAATGAGCAGTTCTTC CSAWTVNEQFF
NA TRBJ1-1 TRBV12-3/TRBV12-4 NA TGTGCCAGCAGCTTCGGGACTCAAGGAGAAGCTTTCTTT CASSFGTQGEAFF
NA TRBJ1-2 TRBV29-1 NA TGCAGCGTTGAATTACGGCAGGTCTATAACTATGGCTACACCTTC CSVELRQVYNYGYTF
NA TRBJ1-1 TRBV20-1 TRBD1 TGCAGTGCTACGGACAGGGGGAGTCGCACTGAAGCTTTCTTT CSATDRGSRTEAFF
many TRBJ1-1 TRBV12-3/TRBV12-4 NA NA CASILGRTGGTEAFF
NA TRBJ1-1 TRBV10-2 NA TGCGCCGTCAGTCCCGGGACAAAGAACACTGAAGCTTTCTTT CAVSPGTKNTEAFF
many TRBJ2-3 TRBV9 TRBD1 TGTGCCAGCAGCGTAGGTTGGCGATATGAGGGGGCGGCAGATACGCAGTATTTT CASSVGWRYEGAADTQYF
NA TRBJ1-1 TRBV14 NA TGTGCCAGCAGCCAGACAGGACTCACTGAAGCTTTCTTT CASSQTGLTEAFF
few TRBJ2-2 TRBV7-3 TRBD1 TGTGCCAGCAGCAAGTCCGGGACAGCGAACACCGGGGAGCTGTTTTTT CASSKSGTANTGELFF
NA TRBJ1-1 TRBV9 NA TGTGCCAGCAGCGTAGGGTTGGGGAGGACAGATAACACTGAAGCTTTCTTT CASSVGLGRTDNTEAFF
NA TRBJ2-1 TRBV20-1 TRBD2 TGCAGTGCTGGACTAGCGGTTTACAATGAGCAGTTCTTC CSAGLAVYNEQFF
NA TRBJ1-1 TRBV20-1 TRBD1 TGCAGTGCTAGAGATCACAGGGGGAACACTGAAGCTTTCTTT CSARDHRGNTEAFF
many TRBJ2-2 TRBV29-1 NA TGCAGCGTAGGTGACCTTACCGGGGAGCTGTTTTTT CSVGDLTGELFF
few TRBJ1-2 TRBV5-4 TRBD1 TGTGCCAGCAGCCGACCGTCAGGGGGCGGGAATGGCTACACCTTC CASSRPSGGGNGYTF
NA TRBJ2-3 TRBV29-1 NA TGCAGCGTTGAATCCCCAGTAACTAGCACAGATACGCAGTATTTT CSVESPVTSTDTQYF
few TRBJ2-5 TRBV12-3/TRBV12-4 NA TGTGCCAGCAGCGTAGGCATCCAAGAGACCCAGTACTTC CASSVGIQETQYF
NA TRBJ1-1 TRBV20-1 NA TGCAGTGCTAGCTTCATGAACACTGAAGCTTTCTTT CSASFMNTEAFF
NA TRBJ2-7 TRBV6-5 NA TGTGCCAGCAGATCCGGGTCCGTCTCCGAGCAGTACTTC CASRSGSVSEQYF
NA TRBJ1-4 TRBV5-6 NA TGTGCCAGCAGCTTGACAGGGAATGAAAAACTGTTTTTT CASSLTGNEKLFF
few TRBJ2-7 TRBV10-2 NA TGCGCCAGCAGTGAGGGCAGGGCTTCCTACGAGCAGTACTTC CASSEGRASYEQYF
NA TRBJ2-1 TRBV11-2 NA TGTGCCAGCAGCTTAGTGGGTGCGAATGAGCAGTTCTTC CASSLVGANEQFF
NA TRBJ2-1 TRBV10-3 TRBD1 TGTGCCTCGCGGACAGGGGACCACTACAATGAGCAGTTCTTC CASRTGDHYNEQFF
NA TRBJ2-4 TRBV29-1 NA TGCAGCGTTGAAGCCGACGGGCCAGCGAGGGGCAAAAACATTCAGTACTTC CSVEADGPARGKNIQYF
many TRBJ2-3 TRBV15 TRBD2 TGTGCCACACGGCCCGGACTAGCGGATTTCACAGATACGCAGTATTTT CATRPGLADFTDTQYF
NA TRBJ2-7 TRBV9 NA TGTGCCAGCAGCGTAGAGAAAGGGGGCTACGAGCAGTACTTC CASSVEKGGYEQYF
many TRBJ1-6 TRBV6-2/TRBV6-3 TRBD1 TGTGCCAGCAGTTACTCGAAGGGGGACAGGGATAATTCACCCCTCCACTTT CASSYSKGDRDNSPLHF
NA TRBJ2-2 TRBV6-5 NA TGTGCCAGCCGCCTCGGGAGAAACACCGGGGAGCTGTTTTTT CASRLGRNTGELFF
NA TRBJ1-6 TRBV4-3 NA TGCGCCAGCAGCCAAGATCAGGTGGGACTGACTAATTCACCCCTCCACTTT CASSQDQVGLTNSPLHF
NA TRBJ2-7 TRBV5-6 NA TGTGCCAGCAGCTTCCTTTCCGTCGGGGAGACCTACGAGCAGTACTTC CASSFLSVGETYEQYF
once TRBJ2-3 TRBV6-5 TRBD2 TGTGCCAGCAGTTACGGACTAGCGGCAGATACGCAGTATTTT CASSYGLAADTQYF
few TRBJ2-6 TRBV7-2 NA TGTGCCAGCAGCTTAACCTTACGTGGGGCCAACGTCCTGACTTTC CASSLTLRGANVLTF
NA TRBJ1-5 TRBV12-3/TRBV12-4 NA TGTGCCAGCAGCCTAGGGACGATCAAGCCCCAGCATTTT CASSLGTIKPQHF
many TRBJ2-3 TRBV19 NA TGTGCCAGTAGTATAGCTAGGGGTAACACAGATACGCAGTATTTT CASSIARGNTDTQYF
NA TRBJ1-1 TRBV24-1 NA TGTGCCACCAAAACAGGGACTGAAGCTTTCTTT CATKTGTEAFF
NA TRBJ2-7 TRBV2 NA TGTGCCAGCAGTGAAATTGCAACAGGGCTCGAGCAGTACTTC CASSEIATGLEQYF
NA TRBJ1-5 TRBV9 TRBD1 TGTGCCAGCAGCGCCGGGACAGGGAATCAGCCCCAGCATTTT CASSAGTGNQPQHF
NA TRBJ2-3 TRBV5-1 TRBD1 TGCGCCAGCAGCACCGGACAGGACACAGATACGCAGTATTTT CASSTGQDTDTQYF
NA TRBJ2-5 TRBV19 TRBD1 TGTGCCAGCAGTTTAATCTTCGTGACAGGGACCCAAGAGACCCAGTACTTC CASSLIFVTGTQETQYF
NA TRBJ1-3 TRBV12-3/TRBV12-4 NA TGTGCCAGCAGTCCCCCCGGGCCGTCAGTCAGGACCATATATTTT CASSPPGPSVRTIYF
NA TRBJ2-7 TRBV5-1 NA TGCGCCAGCAGCTTCGCCAGTTTCTACGAGCAGTACTTC CASSFASFYEQYF
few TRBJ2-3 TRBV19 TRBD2 TGTGCCCTAGGAGGGACTAACACAGATACGCAGTATTTT CALGGTNTDTQYF
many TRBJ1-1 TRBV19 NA TGTGCCAGTAGTTGGTCGCTGCTTGCGAACACTGAAGCTTTCTTT CASSWSLLANTEAFF
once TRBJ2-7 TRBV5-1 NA TGCGCCAGCAGCGAACAGGGTGGCAACGAGCAGTACTTC CASSEQGGNEQYF
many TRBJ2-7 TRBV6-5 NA TGTGCCAGCACTCCCGGGGCTTCTTACGAGCAGTACTTC CASTPGASYEQYF
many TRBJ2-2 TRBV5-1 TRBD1 TGCGCCAGCAGCCTACAGGGGGGAGTAGCCGGGGAGCTGTTTTTT CASSLQGGVAGELFF
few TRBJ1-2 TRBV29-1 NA TGCAGCGTAGGGGGGAGCCCCCTCTATGGCTACACCTTC CSVGGSPLYGYTF